The T cell receptor (beta chain) described here comes from a study of cytotoxic CD8 clonotypes in ibrutinib-treated CLL. Study as a whole: Once treatment had gone on for a median of about twelve months, range 6 to 36, response samples were drawn.

Overall study findings and caveats: Clonality measured at baseline exceeded age-matched healthy donors, tracking circulating CD8+ T-cell counts. The study found clonality rose at ibrutinib response, then fell toward baseline at progression. In sustained-remission versus progressing patients, sampling times differed.

V was pared by 4 bases and J by 6 bases, with 11 bases between. The CDR3 is 13 amino acids. Per germline, CDR1 SGHRS and CDR2 YFSETQ. Notes on this clone: Antigen: not known.

The assay was immunoSEQ multiplex PCR, and TCRdb's table has in-frame clones only and misses some. The repertoire has roughly 160,000 clones, 84% of them found once; the top ten carry about 5%. The clonotype was recovered from a human donor with chronic lymphocytic leukemia. The J gene is TRBJ2-1, the V gene TRBV5-1; TRBD1 is a possible D gene (5 bases). Sequencing used PBMCs, obtained after 24 months of ibrutinib treatment. The CDR3 region has the DNA TGCGCCAGCAGCCCCCTAAGGGGCAATGAGCAGTTCTTC. It yields the protein CASSPLRGNEQFF.